A single sample is the source of the 24 T cell receptor beta chains below, sequenced in a study of cytomegalovirus exposure and HLA in healthy donors. Vbeta (60) and Jbeta (13) primers were used in the PCR. Repertoires were generated with immunoSEQ multiplex PCR, while TCRdb's copy carries only in-frame clones and drops some. The data show hundreds of thousands of clones, over 65% seen once. The sequenced sample consisted of PBMCs. These receptors were obtained from a man aged 18 to 35 in good health and CMV-seronegative.

J is TRBJ1-2 and V is TRBV4-1, with 7 positions matching TRBD1. Per the germline V gene, CDR1 is MGHRA and CDR2 is YSYEKL. The V segment lost 4 bases and the J segment 0 bases; nucleotides outside the gene matches: 11. The CDR3 has 17 residues. The CDR3 loop is CASSPRWQGGSNYGYTF. The CDR3 coding sequence is TGCGCCAGCAGCCCCCGGTGGCAGGGGGGTTCTAACTATGGCTACACCTTC.

This clone turned up a few times. The chain uses TRBV10-2 and TRBJ2-3, with D tentatively TRBD2 (6 bases). The germline gives CDR1 WSHSY, CDR2 SAAADI. The V and J ends lost 8 bases and 2 bases respectively, with 14 bases between them. The CDR3 sequence is 14 residues long. The CDR3 DNA sequence: TGCGCCAGCCTTGGTGGACTATACACAGATACGCAGTATTTT. Translated, it gives CASLGGLYTDTQYF.

V usage is TRBV9 and J usage is TRBJ2-1, with TRBD2 matching over 10 bases. The CDR3 runs 20 residues. Germline V gene lookup returns CDR1 SGDLS and CDR2 YYNGEE. J lost 3 bases, V lost 1 base, and 16 bases had no gene match. DNA of the CDR3: TGTGCCAGCAGCGTATTATCTCCCCCCGAACTAGCGGGACTCTACAATGAGCAGTTCTTC. Its translation is CASSVLSPPELAGLYNEQFF.

The gene calls are TRBV29-1 and TRBJ1-1; D unclear. Trimming took 8 bases from V and 5 from J, leaving 33 bases between them. The CDR3 is made up of 18 amino acids. Germline CDR1 and CDR2: SQVTM and ANQGSEA. CDR3 residues: CSPVDVGSATQFRTEAFF. The CDR3 bases are TGCAGCCCGGTAGACGTGGGTTCAGCAACACAGTTTCGTACTGAAGCTTTCTTT.

The chain has TRBV7-6 and TRBJ1-5, with D tentatively TRBD1 (5 bases). The CDR3 extends over 15 amino acids. V was shortened by 4 bases and J by 6 bases, with 16 bases between the two germline ends. Germline V gene lookup returns CDR1 SGHVS and CDR2 FNYEAQ. The chain's CDR3 is CASSSTTQDGQPQHF. The CDR3 bases are TGTGCCAGCAGCTCTACTACACAGGATGGTCAGCCCCAGCATTTT.

The V call is TRBV10-3, the J call TRBJ1-6; 9 bases align to TRBD1. The V and J ends lost 6 bases and 10 bases, in that order; junction bases with no gene match: 7. The CDR3 consists of 14 residues. Germline CDR1 is ENHRY and CDR2 is SYGVKD. CDR3 nucleotide sequence: TGTGCCATCAGCCTACAGGGGGCAGGGTCACCCCTCCACTTT. As protein: CAISLQGAGSPLHF.

This clone was counted once. V and J are TRBV18 and TRBJ2-7; 8 nucleotides align to TRBD1. V shed 6 bases, J shed 5 bases, and the junction held 9 bases outside the gene matches. The germline CDR1 and CDR2 sequences are KGHSH and LQKENI. The CDR3 is 14 amino acids. Here the CDR3 reads CASSHGQGSNEQYF. The CDR3 DNA reads as TGTGCCAGCTCCCACGGACAGGGATCCAACGAGCAGTACTTC.

The V and J genes are TRBV7-9 and TRBJ2-1, with 8 positions matching TRBD1. Germline-derived CDR1 and CDR2 are SEHNR and FQNEAQ (reference sequence). This CDR3 spans 14 amino acids. V was clipped by 1 base and J by 10 bases; unmatched bases: 6. In nucleotides, the CDR3 is TGTGCCAGCAGCTTAGGTCAGGGGGCGGGAGAGCAGTTCTTC. Residues: CASSLGQGAGEQFF.

V is TRBV29-1 and J is TRBJ2-7, with D perhaps matching TRBD1 (6 bases). Germline values: CDR1 SQVTM, CDR2 ANQGSEA. The CDR3 runs to 15 residues. Trimming removed 3 bases from V and 3 bases from J, with 18 bases in between. CDR3 in amino acids: CSVDRWQGPYYEQYF. DNA for the CDR3: TGCAGCGTTGATAGGTGGCAGGGGCCCTACTACGAGCAGTACTTC.

The V call is TRBV28, the J call TRBJ1-1, with 8 nucleotides matching TRBD1. V lost 8 bases, J lost 3 bases, and 8 bases stayed unmatched. Germline V lookup: CDR1 MDHEN, CDR2 SYDVKM. The CDR3 is made up of 14 amino acids. The CDR3 loop reads CASQTGEVYTEAFF. The DNA for the CDR3 is TGTGCCAGCCAGACAGGGGAAGTCTACACTGAAGCTTTCTTT.

The rearrangement links TRBV29-1 to TRBJ2-7, with TRBD1 identical over 10 bases. CDR3 length: 15 amino acids. V shed 6 bases and J 5 bases; nucleotides not matched to a gene: 13. The germline V gene encodes CDR1 SQVTM and CDR2 ANQGSEA. The CDR3 spells CSVRQGAGGKNEQYF. In DNA, the CDR3 is TGCAGCGTCCGACAGGGGGCGGGAGGAAAAAACGAGCAGTACTTC.

V is TRBV9 and J is TRBJ2-7; 12 nucleotides align to TRBD2. The CDR3 has 14 amino acids. V lost 7 bases and J lost 2; bases outside the gene matches: 4. CDR1 and CDR2 (germline): SGDLS, YYNGEE. This chain's CDR3 is CASALAGGPYEQYF. CDR3 nucleotide sequence: TGTGCCAGCGCTCTAGCGGGAGGGCCCTACGAGCAGTACTTC.

The J gene is TRBJ2-7, the V gene TRBV30; D is possibly TRBD2 (5 bases). Germline CDR1 reads GTSNPN; CDR2 reads SVGIG (reference sequence). Trimming took 4 bases from V and 0 from J, leaving 13 bases between them. CDR3 length equals 14 residues. This CDR3 is CAWTRLTNSYEQYF. In nucleotides, the CDR3 is TGTGCCTGGACAAGGCTGACTAACTCCTACGAGCAGTACTTC.

The chain employs TRBV18 and TRBJ1-6; 9 nucleotides match TRBD1. Germline CDR1 is KGHSH and CDR2 is LQKENI. CDR3 size: 17 residues. J was trimmed by 0 bases and V by 4 bases; bases with no gene match: 4. The CDR3 protein is CASSRTGVRSYNSPLHF. The CDR3 DNA reads as TGTGCCAGCTCACGGACAGGGGTCCGCTCCTATAATTCACCCCTCCACTTT.

The V gene is TRBV6-1, the J gene TRBJ2-3; D might be TRBD1 (5 bases). Germline V gene data show CDR1 as MNHNS and CDR2 as SASEGT. The V gene lost 0 bases and the J gene lost 5 bases, with 15 bases spanning the gap. The CDR3 runs 16 residues. CDR3 nucleotide sequence: TGTGCCAGCAGTGAAGCTTTCCCAGGGTCGAAAGATACGCAGTATTTT. It yields the protein CASSEAFPGSKDTQYF.

The chain couples TRBV2 to TRBJ2-7; 8 bases are a match to TRBD2. The ends lost 1 base at V and 4 bases at J; junction bases unmatched: 9. The CDR3 spans 16 residues. CDR1 is SNHLY, CDR2 FYNNEI, per germline. The CDR3 nucleotides read TGTGCCAGCAGTGAAGGTTGGCAGCGGGAGAGGTACGAGCAGTACTTC. Its translation: CASSEGWQRERYEQYF. The variable domain in full, with the rest retrieved from reference TRBV2 and TRBJ2-7, is EPEVTQTPSHQVTQMGQEVILRCVPISNHLYFYWYRQILGQKVEFLVSFYNNEISEKSEIFDDQFSVERPDGSNFTLKIRSTKLEDSAMYFCASSEGWQRERYEQYFGPGTRLTVT.

The chain links TRBV29-1 to TRBJ1-1; D gene unclear. The CDR3 spans 13 residues. The V gene's germline CDR1 is SQVTM and CDR2 ANQGSEA. V was cut by 7 bases and J by 0 bases, with 12 bases left in between. CDR3 DNA sequence: TGCAGCGGTAGCACGATAGTGAACACTGAAGCTTTCTTT. Translated: CSGSTIVNTEAFF.

In regard to this clone: Mismatch with germline at one junction end may stem from a read error. The chain combines TRBV5-8 with TRBJ2-7; D ambiguous. This CDR3 has 8 residues. The germline V gene has CDR1 SGHTS and CDR2 YDEGEE. For the CDR3, the DNA is TGTGCCAGCAGTTCGGAGCTCTTC. This encodes CASSSELF.

The sample holds a few counts of this clone. The rearrangement links TRBV10-1 to TRBJ2-7; 14 bases agree with TRBD2. This CDR3 comprises 17 residues. From germline, CDR1 is WNHNN and CDR2 SYGVQD (reference sequence). V lost 6 bases and J lost 0; bases outside the gene matches: 7. CDR3 sequence: CASSKGLAGVYSYEQYF. The CDR3, as DNA: TGCGCCAGCAGCAAGGGACTAGCGGGAGTCTACTCCTACGAGCAGTACTTC.

V usage is TRBV10-3 and J usage is TRBJ2-3; the D gene is possibly TRBD2 (6 bases). The CDR3 extends over 15 amino acids. Germline CDR1 and CDR2: ENHRY and SYGVKD. V dropped 9 bases and J dropped 3 bases, with 19 bases sitting between them. The CDR3 sequence: CAMSSEGEITDTQYF. The CDR3 nucleotides are TGTGCCATGAGTTCGGAGGGAGAAATTACAGATACGCAGTATTTT.

The chain has TRBV9 and TRBJ2-2; TRBD2 agrees at 8 bases. CDR1 is SGDLS, CDR2 YYNGEE, per germline. The CDR3 totals 15 residues. J was trimmed by 6 bases and V by 4 bases; bases with no gene match: 8. In nucleotides, the CDR3 is TGTGCCAGCAGCCCAAGGACTAGCAGACCCGGGGAGCTGTTTTTT. It encodes CASSPRTSRPGELFF.

The rearrangement links TRBV5-1 to TRBJ2-1; 8 bases line up with TRBD1. V lost 3 bases to trimming and J lost 7 bases; unmatched junction nucleotides: 18. The CDR3 is 18 amino acids. Germline assignment: CDR1 SGHRS and CDR2 YFSETQ. CDR3 bases: TGCGCCAGCAGCTCCAAAAACAGGACAGGGTATCGAGGTAATGAGCAGTTCTTC. Translation: CASSSKNRTGYRGNEQFF.

In the case of this clone: This same CDR3 is encoded by further DNA sequences in the sample. The V and J genes are TRBV2 and TRBJ1-5; weak D call: TRBD1 (5 bases). Germline CDR1 and CDR2: SNHLY and FYNNEI. The V end lost 6 bases, the J end lost 4 bases, and 13 bases lay between the germline ends. This CDR3 is 14 amino acids long. CDR3 sequence: CASSSRGGNQPQHF. The CDR3 nucleotides are TGTGCCAGCAGCTCCCGGGGGGGGAATCAGCCCCAGCATTTT.

The CDR3 bases are TGCGCCAGCAGAGATCTGACAGGGATTAGCACAGATACGCAGTATTTT. Amino acid sequence: CASRDLTGISTDTQYF. The rearrangement links TRBV5-1 to TRBJ2-3; 7 bases map to TRBD1. The ends lost 5 bases at V and 0 bases at J; junction bases unmatched: 9. This CDR3 has 16 residues. Germline CDR1 SGHRS, CDR2 YFSETQ.